This T cell receptor beta chain was retrieved from a study of shared clonotypes between healthy human individuals. The method was immunoSEQ multiplex PCR; TCRdb's version includes in-frame clones alone and lacks a portion of them. Here the sample spans approximately 2.1 million clones, approximately 95% being singletons. CDR3 size: 15 residues. Germline-derived CDR1 and CDR2 are SEHNR and FQNEAQ (reference sequence). V gave up 2 bases and J gave up 0 bases, with 11 bases separating them. Study-level points and caveats: In this cohort, only blood was sampled, and tissue repertoires likely differ. In having few donors, the study represented limited genetic and exposure-history diversity.

To note about this clone: No antigen is known for it. The same CDR3 is also encoded by other DNA sequences in this sample.

This clonotype was sampled from a man aged 18 to 35 in good health. Some clones in this sample may be carry-over from other donors' samples. The sequencing sample was made of naive CD4+ T cells from PBMCs. Subset of the sample: CD45RA+ positively selected. This rearrangement joins TRBV7-9 to TRBJ2-7, with D unclear. The CDR3 DNA is TGTGCCAGCAGCTTAAGTGGACGGAGCTCCTACGAGCAGTACTTC. This encodes CASSLSGRSSYEQYF.